This T cell receptor (beta chain) was profiled in a study of blood T cell repertoires in COVID-19. As originally analysed: Amplification with reference gene primers provided the estimates of nucleated cell counts. Sequenced by immunoSEQ multiplex PCR; TCRdb stores in-frame clones only, minus some. That table gives V, J and clone size, and the DNA gave D and trimming. Among about 74,000 clones listed, 90% were seen once. The sequence was obtained from a woman in her 50s in a cohort sampled during active COVID-19. The sequenced sample was peripheral blood.

The CDR3 DNA is TGTGCCAGCAGCCAAGGGGCAGGGGCTGGTTATGGAGACGAGCAGTACTTC. This encodes CASSQGAGAGYGDEQYF. The chain is built from TRBV3-1 (or the pseudogene TRBV3-2) and TRBJ2-7, with D possibly matching TRBD1 (6 bases). CDR3 length: 17 amino acids. Per the germline V gene, CDR1 is LGHDT and CDR2 is YNNKEL (reference sequence). V was clipped by 1 base and J by 5 bases, with 21 bases between them.